Below, 16 T cell receptor beta chains from the same sample are listed, as sequenced in a study of T cell clonality in common variable immunodeficiency. Repertoires were generated with immunoSEQ multiplex PCR, while TCRdb's copy carries only in-frame clones and drops some. This sample has some 43,000 clones and no singletons, with 2% to 2.5% in the ten largest. The sample consisted of peripheral blood mononuclear cells. The receptors stem from a person between 18 and 75 years old in good health.

This clone was recorded many times. The missing CDR3 end, 3 residues past where the read stops, is filled in from the germline J gene. The chain has TRBV18 and TRBJ1-2, with 7 positions matching TRBD1. This CDR3 has 15 amino acids. In germline, CDR1 is KGHSH, CDR2 LQKENI. Trimming cost V 2 bases and J 3 bases; bases outside gene matches: 6. CDR3 bases read: TGTGCCAGCTCACCAGCGACAGGGAGGGACTATGGC. Protein product: CASSPATGRDYG. The full CDR3 is CASSPATGRDYGYTF.

This clone was picked up many times. The sequence runs out 3 residues before the end of the CDR3; the remainder is reconstructed from the germline J gene. V and J are TRBV20-1 and TRBJ2-3; maybe TRBD2 (5 bases). Germline CDR1 DFQATT, CDR2 SNEGSKA (reference sequence). The V end was cut by 5 bases, the J end by 0 bases, with 18 bases between. This CDR3 comprises 16 residues. The DNA read from the CDR3 is TGCAGTGCTCGTACGGGCGGGTTCACTAGCACAGATACG. It translates to CSARTGGFTSTDT. The CDR3 reads in full as CSARTGGFTSTDTQYF.

This clone was seen repeatedly, ten times or more. The read falls 3 residues short of the CDR3 end, and the missing part is taken from the germline J gene. V and J are TRBV5-5 and TRBJ1-6; no definite D call. The CDR3 loop spans 12 amino acids. Trimming took off 0 bases at V and 8 bases at J, with 3 bases between the two ends. In germline, CDR1 is SGHKS, CDR2 YYEKEE (reference sequence). The CDR3 DNA, read in part, is TGTGCCAGCAGCTTGGCGGATTCACCC. Its protein is CASSLADSP. The entire CDR3 protein reads CASSLADSPLHF.

At least ten counts were recorded for this clone. Coverage ceases 3 residues before the CDR3 finishes, and the germline J gene fills in the end. The chain couples TRBV5-1 to TRBJ2-3; 13 nucleotides match TRBD2. There are 18 residues in the CDR3. Germline loops: CDR1 SGHRS, CDR2 YFSETQ. V shed 7 bases and J 0 bases; nucleotides not matched to a gene: 11. The DNA read from the CDR3 is TGCGCCAGCGGATCCTCCCGACTAGCGGGGGGTAGCACAGATACG. Its protein product is CASGSSRLAGGSTDT. The entire CDR3 sequence reads CASGSSRLAGGSTDTQYF.

This clone was found many times. The sequence runs out 3 residues before the end of the CDR3; the remainder is reconstructed from the germline J gene. The V and J genes are TRBV6-1 and TRBJ1-3; maybe TRBD1 (5 bases). With 6 bases removed from V and 0 bases from J, the gap between germline ends came to 9 bases. The CDR3 spans 14 residues. Germline loops: CDR1 MNHNS, CDR2 SASEGT. The covered CDR3 bases are TGTGCCAGCAGAGAAACAGGCTCTGGAAACACC. Amino acid sequence: CASRETGSGNT. The full CDR3 sequence reads CASRETGSGNTIYF.

This clone was recorded at least ten times. The CDR3 end lies 3 residues beyond the end of the read and is filled in from the germline J gene. This sequence joins TRBV20-1 and TRBJ1-2; D not resolved. Germline CDR1 reads DFQATT; CDR2 reads SNEGSKA (reference sequence). The CDR3 has 13 residues. The V and J ends lost 0 bases and 2 bases respectively, with 7 bases between them. Incomplete CDR3 DNA: TGCAGTGCTAGAGAAGGAGGGAACTATGGC. Its translation is CSAREGGNYG. The full CDR3 reads CSAREGGNYGYTF.

Ten or more counts support this clone. One junction end disagrees with the germline gene, perhaps due to a read error. The CDR3 end is not reached by the read, which stops 3 residues before it; the germline J gene fills it in. The rearrangement uses TRBV7-7 and TRBJ1-6, with D possibly matching TRBD1 (6 bases). The length of the CDR3 is 13 residues. Germline V gives CDR1 SSHAT, CDR2 FNYEAQ (reference sequence). The covered CDR3 bases are TGTGCTAGCAGCCGCGACAGGAATTCACCC. This codes for CASSRDRNSP. The full CDR3 protein is CASSRDRNSPLHF.

Ten or more counts support this clone. The read is 3 residues too short to cover the CDR3 end, so that end is filled in from the germline J gene. V usage is TRBV30 and J usage is TRBJ2-7; no definite D call. In germline, CDR1 is GTSNPN, CDR2 SVGIG (reference sequence). V lost 5 bases and J lost 3, with 8 bases in between. The CDR3 extends over 11 amino acids. CDR3 sequence reads: CAWPDNYEQYF. The CDR3 bases that were read are TGTGCCTGGCCCGACAACTACGAG.

This clone was seen at least ten times. The read halts 3 residues ahead of the CDR3 end, with the missing end drawn from the germline J gene. The V and J genes are TRBV5-1 and TRBJ2-1; 11 bases are shared with TRBD2. CDR3 size: 17 residues. Trimming at V came to 4 bases and at J to 2 bases, leaving 8 bases not matched to a gene. Germline V gives CDR1 SGHRS, CDR2 YFSETQ. The CDR3 is CASSPGTSGSPYNEQFF. CDR3 DNA (partial): TGCGCCAGCAGCCCCGGGACTAGCGGCTCCCCCTACAATGAG.

This clone was observed at least ten times. The sequenced fragment ends 3 residues before the CDR3 boundary, so the rest is inferred from the germline J gene. The rearrangement joins TRBV30 to TRBJ2-4, with D maybe TRBD2 (5 bases). The CDR3 covers 15 residues. The V end was cut by 2 bases, the J end by 7 bases, with 18 bases between. Germline V lookup: CDR1 GTSNPN, CDR2 SVGIG (reference sequence). CDR3 DNA (partial): TGTGCCTGGAGTAGCGGTACCCTTAAAGGGAACATT. Its translation is CAWSSGTLKGNI. The full CDR3 reads CAWSSGTLKGNIQYF. Filled out from reference TRBV30 and TRBJ2-4, the complete variable domain reads SQTIHQWPATLVQPVGSPLSLECTVEGTSNPNLYWYRQAAGRGLQLLFYSVGIGQISSEVPQNLSASRPQDRQFILSSKKLLLSDSGFYLCAWSSGTLKGNIQYFGAGTRLSVL.

Remarks on this clone: The read gets to within 3 residues of the CDR3 end, and the germline J gene fills in the rest. The chain recombines TRBV7-3 with TRBJ2-3; TRBD1 might be the D (5 bases). Trimming stripped 5 bases from V and 2 bases from J, with 11 bases between. The CDR3 length is 14 residues. The germline gives CDR1 SGHTA, CDR2 FQGTGA. The covered CDR3 bases are TGTGCCAGCAGCCCGACAGCTGTCACAGATACG. Translation gives CASSPTAVTDT. Given in full, the CDR3 is CASSPTAVTDTQYF.

This clone was seen ten or more times. With the read ending 3 residues before the CDR3 end, the germline J gene is used to fill in that end. The J gene is TRBJ2-7, the V gene TRBV11-3; 9 bases match TRBD1. The CDR3 contains 14 residues. Losses at the gene ends were 5 bases for V and 5 bases for J; bases not matched to a gene: 7. CDR1 is SGHNT, CDR2 YENEEA, per germline. The CDR3 loop is CASSRDRANHEQYF. Partial CDR3 DNA: TGTGCCAGCAGCCGGGACAGGGCGAACCACGAG. Full variable domain (rest looked up from reference TRBV11-3 and TRBJ2-7): EAGVVQSPRYKIIEKKQPVAFWCNPISGHNTLYWYLQNLGQGPELLIRYENEEAVDDSQLPKDRFSAERLKGVDSTLKIQPAELGDSAVYLCASSRDRANHEQYFGPGTRLTVT.

This clone occurred many times. The read ends 3 residues before the CDR3 terminus; that terminus is restored from the germline J gene. The rearrangement links TRBV7-2 to TRBJ1-5; the D is unclear. V was cut by 1 base and J by 4 bases, with 8 bases left in between. CDR1 SGHTA and CDR2 FQGNSA come from the germline V gene. The CDR3 loop spans 14 amino acids. CDR3 amino acids: CASSLESGNQPQHF. Partial CDR3 DNA: TGTGCCAGCAGCTTAGAATCGGGGAATCAGCCC.

A remark on this clone: The CDR3 end lies 3 residues beyond the end of the read and is filled in from the germline J gene. The V gene is TRBV7-9, the J gene TRBJ1-2; the D gene is possibly TRBD1 (6 bases). CDR1 SEHNR and CDR2 FQNEAQ come from the germline V gene (reference sequence). The CDR3 spans 15 residues. The sequenced CDR3 bases are TGTGCCAGCAGCGGCACAGGGCACCCAACCTACGAC. Its translation: CASSGTGHPTYD. The entire CDR3 reads CASSGTGHPTYDYTF.

This clone was recorded many times. Read coverage stops 3 residues before the CDR3 terminus; the germline J gene supplies the remainder. This chain links TRBV5-6 with TRBJ1-1, with 9 bases identical to TRBD1. Germline assignment: CDR1 SGHDT and CDR2 YYEEEE. Germline trimming cut 4 bases from V and 3 bases from J; bases unmatched to any gene: 7. CDR3 size: 15 residues. The CDR3 bases that were read are TGTGCCAGCAGCACGACAGGGGGGAAGGACACTGAA. It encodes CASSTTGGKDTE. The full CDR3 protein is CASSTTGGKDTEAFF.

This clone was counted at least ten times. The missing CDR3 end, 3 residues past where the read stops, is filled in from the germline J gene. The chain is built from TRBV19 and TRBJ2-3; TRBD2 matches 8 bases. The germline CDR1 and CDR2 sequences are LNHDA and SQIVND (reference sequence). The CDR3 loop spans 13 amino acids. V was clipped by 3 bases and J by 4 bases; unmatched bases: 0. The CDR3 region is CASSMGLADTQYF. CDR3 DNA, as far as it was read: TGTGCCAGTAGTATGGGACTAGCAGATACG.